This T cell receptor (beta chain) is from a study of cytomegalovirus exposure and HLA in healthy donors. Study summary: An analysis done earlier identified 100 million to 140 million unique TCR beta sequences from around 180 million T cells.

This clone has only a few counts. Its specificity is unknown. PCR primers comprised 60 Vbeta and 13 Jbeta primers. This table comes from immunoSEQ multiplex PCR, and its TCRdb copy is limited to in-frame clones, with some not included. The sample holds around 200,000 clones, more than 65% seen once. The CDR3 is made up of 14 amino acids. The trim removed 7 bases at V and 3 bases at J, leaving 6 bases unmatched. Germline assignment: CDR1 MNHEY and CDR2 SVGAGI. Points from the study as a whole: TCR beta chain V- and J-gene trimming was linked, in a later analysis, to a missense variant in DCLRE1C.

The clonotype was recovered from a girl aged 2 to 9 in good health and CMV-seropositive. Sequencing was done on a sample of PBMCs. J is TRBJ1-2 and V is TRBV6-5, with TRBD1 identical over 9 bases. This CDR3 reads CASKMTGGDYGYTF. The CDR3 DNA follows: TGTGCCAGCAAGATGACAGGGGGTGACTATGGCTACACCTTC.